This T cell receptor beta chain stems from a study of T cell responses to AZD1222 COVID-19 vaccine. Study-level background: Pooled together were second doses at about 4 or about 12 weeks.

With respect to this clone: Antigen unknown.

The CDR3 is 17 residues long. Germline V gene sequence: CDR1 SGHRS, CDR2 YFSETQ. V lost 4 bases, J lost 2 bases, and 14 bases stayed unmatched. Study outcomes and limitations: Donors were chiefly white British, with a greater number of females, and clonal diversity was perhaps underestimated. The reported proportion of spike-specific TCRs targeting unmutated variant regions was nearly half.

Sequencing used immunoSEQ multiplex PCR; TCRdb keeps in-frame clones, though not all of them. Here the sample spans roughly 150,000 clones, 70% to 90% being singletons. The TCR originated in an adult in good health. The sample here was peripheral blood, taken on day 0 of AZD1222 vaccination. This chain links TRBV5-1 with TRBJ2-7; 8 bases map to TRBD1. The CDR3 reads CASSPRVIGDRPYEQYF. DNA for the CDR3: TGCGCCAGCAGCCCCAGGGTTATCGGGGACAGGCCCTACGAGCAGTACTTC.